The clone carrying this TCR beta chain occurred a few times. The data are from a study of molecular identifiers for immune sequencing clone quantification. TCRdb reprocessed the PCR reads with MiXCR, giving one entry per CDR3 protein. Of about 630,000 distinct CDR3 sequences in the sample, 25% were seen once. The CDR3 runs to 14 residues. Losses at the gene ends were 4 bases for V and 3 bases for J; bases not matched to a gene: 6. The sample was naive CD8+ T cells from blood, with Jurkat cell RNA spiked in. Subset described: FACS-sorted CD8+CD4-CCR7+CD45RA+ naive T cells. The TCR comes from a human donor in good health. Some libraries in this study had Jurkat cell RNA spiked in. The rearrangement links TRBV12-3 or TRBV12-4 to TRBJ2-7; 7 nucleotides line up with TRBD1. CDR3 residues: CASSSGTVYYEQYF. CDR3 DNA: TGTGCCAGCAGTTCAGGGACAGTTTACTACGAGCAGTACTTC.